Listed below are T cell receptor beta chains from one sample, sequenced in a study of T cell repertoires in cytomegalovirus infection. No antigen has been assigned to these receptors. TCRdb re-called the reads with MiXCR, one entry per CDR3 protein. Here the sample spans approximately 990,000 distinct CDR3 sequences, approximately 30% being singletons. This sample comprised cultured CD8+ T cells from PBMCs, obtained from culture after CMV antigen stimulation. The origin of the receptors is a human donor in good health (CMV status not recorded). Some clones in this sample may be carry-over from other donors' samples. The CDR3 runs from the conserved cysteine through the conserved F or W. D genes are given only for firm matches. Size tells how often a clone was seen (once, few, many) or the class of an expanded clone, and some rows leave it out.

TGTGCCAGTAGTAGTAAGAGAACTTATAGCAATCAGCCCCAGCATTTT	CASSSKRTYSNQPQHF	TRBV19	TRBJ1-5	once	-
TGTGCCAGCCGGGGGGCAAGGGAGACCCAGTACTTC	CASRGARETQYF	TRBV5-4	TRBJ2-5	-	-
TGTGCCAGCAGCTTAGGGGGGTTGCGGGGGGACCCTCCCCATACGCAGTATTTT	CASSLGGLRGDPPHTQYF	TRBV7-8	TRBJ2-3	many	TRBD2
TGTGCCAGCACCCTGGCGCCTGGTAGGACTGAAGCTTTCTTT	CASTLAPGRTEAFF	TRBV14	TRBJ1-1	few	-
TGTGCCAGCAGCCAACGGACAGGGGGGGACACTGAAGCTTTCTTT	CASSQRTGGDTEAFF	TRBV4-2	TRBJ1-1	-	TRBD1
TGTGCCAGCACCACAAGGGGGGGCGGCGAGCAGTACTTC	CASTTRGGGEQYF	TRBV27	TRBJ2-7	-	-
TGTGCCTGGACAGAGCGCTATGGCTACACCTTC	CAWTERYGYTF	TRBV7-9	TRBJ1-2	-	-
TGTGCCAGCAGTGGATGGGGACCCCCTAGCGATCAGCCCCAGCATTTT	CASSGWGPPSDQPQHF	TRBV7-9	TRBJ1-5	-	-
TGTGCCAGCAGTTTAGAGTCTTGGACCCCGGGGGATGACTACACCTTC	CASSLESWTPGDDYTF	TRBV12-3/TRBV12-4	TRBJ1-2	-	-
TGTGCCAGCAGTTACTCCGGGACAGGGATCCAGGGGGGCCTACAAGAGACCCAGTACTTC	CASSYSGTGIQGGLQETQYF	TRBV6-5	TRBJ2-5	-	TRBD1
TGTGCCAGCAGTTACACCTACAGGGGGCGATACTATGGCTACACCTTC	CASSYTYRGRYYGYTF	TRBV6-5	TRBJ1-2	-	TRBD1
TGTGCCAGCAGCCGGACTAGCGGGCCAGACAATGAGCAGTTCTTC	CASSRTSGPDNEQFF	TRBV7-3	TRBJ2-1	-	TRBD2
TGTGCCAGCAGCTTAGTAGTGGGGGGAGCCAAAAACATTCAGTACTTC	CASSLVVGGAKNIQYF	TRBV7-8	TRBJ2-4	few	-
TGTGCCAGCAGGGGGCCAATTTTCATGAACACTGAAGCTTTCTTT	CASRGPIFMNTEAFF	TRBV7-6	TRBJ1-1	few	-
TGTGCCAGCAGGCAGTGGAAGGGATCGCTGAACACTGAAGCTTTCTTT	CASRQWKGSLNTEAFF	TRBV5-4	TRBJ1-1	-	-
TGTGCCAGCAAACCCTACCCCTCCTACAATGAGCAGTTCTTC	CASKPYPSYNEQFF	TRBV7-8	TRBJ2-1	many	-
TGTGCCAGCAGCTTAGCGGGGTGGGCCGGGCGCTACAATGAGCAGTTCTTC	CASSLAGWAGRYNEQFF	TRBV11-1	TRBJ2-1	many	-
TGCGCCAGCAGCCAAGACCCCCGGGGTGCGGATGGCTACACCTTC	CASSQDPRGADGYTF	TRBV4-3	TRBJ1-2	few	-
TGTGCCAGCAGCTTTGGACAGGGTTGGACTGAAGCTTTCTTT	CASSFGQGWTEAFF	TRBV13	TRBJ1-1	-	TRBD1
TGTGCCAGCAGTGAATATTTTCCCGGGGGCGCAATCACGGACACTGAAGCTTTCTTT	CASSEYFPGGAITDTEAFF	TRBV25-1	TRBJ1-1	-	-
TGCGCCAGCAGCCAATGGTCAAGCACAGATACGCAGTATTTT	CASSQWSSTDTQYF	TRBV4-1	TRBJ2-3	-	-
TGTGCCAGTAGTGTGCGACAGGGAGGCGCTGAAGCTTTCTTT	CASSVRQGGAEAFF	TRBV19	TRBJ1-1	-	TRBD1
TGTGCCAGCATAGCGGGACAGGGGACCTATAGCAATCAGCCCCAGCATTTT	CASIAGQGTYSNQPQHF	TRBV28	TRBJ1-5	few	TRBD1
TGTGCCAGCAGCTTAGTGTCGGGGGGCGATGGCTACACCTTC	CASSLVSGGDGYTF	TRBV7-6	TRBJ1-2	many	-
TGTGCCAGCAGAGACACCGGGACAGGGAGGCGATATGGCTACACCTTC	CASRDTGTGRRYGYTF	TRBV5-6	TRBJ1-2	-	TRBD1
TGTGCCAGCAGTGAGCGGACCTGGGAACCATACGAGCAGTACTTC	CASSERTWEPYEQYF	TRBV6-1	TRBJ2-7	-	-
TGCAGTGTCGGGACCACAGGGGGCGGTAGCCATGAGCAGTTCTTC	CSVGTTGGGSHEQFF	TRBV20-1	TRBJ2-1	few	TRBD1
TGTGCCAGCAGCCGCCCTCTCTCCGGGACCCACGGCCAAAGTACGCAGTATTTT	CASSRPLSGTHGQSTQYF	TRBV7-6	TRBJ2-3	few	-
TGTGCCAGCAGCTTAGCCGACAGCTTGAACACTGAAGCTTTCTTT	CASSLADSLNTEAFF	TRBV7-6	TRBJ1-1	-	-
TGTGCCAGTAGTATTCCGGGTCAGGGAGGGGCTTTCTTT	CASSIPGQGGAFF	TRBV19	TRBJ1-1	few	-
TGTGCCAGCAGGGCAGGGACAAATCAGCCCCAGCATTTT	CASRAGTNQPQHF	TRBV27	TRBJ1-5	-	-
TGTGCCAGCAGTTACGGTCGGACAGGGGGTCAGCCCCAGCATTTT	CASSYGRTGGQPQHF	TRBV6-2/TRBV6-3	TRBJ1-5	-	TRBD1
TGTGCCACTACGGACAGGGGGGCACTGTTTTTT	CATTDRGALFF	TRBV19	TRBJ1-4	-	TRBD1
TGCGCCAGCAGCCAAGATTTGGGGCGACCCCAGCATTTT	CASSQDLGRPQHF	TRBV4-1	TRBJ1-5	-	-
TGTGCCAGCAGCTTAAGGTTCGGTGCGGAGACCCAGTACTTC	CASSLRFGAETQYF	TRBV7-6	TRBJ2-5	few	-
TGTGCCAGTAGTATTCCGGGACAGAAAAACATTCAGTACTTC	CASSIPGQKNIQYF	TRBV19	TRBJ2-4	-	TRBD1
TGTGCCACCTCGCCGGGGGCTAGCGGGGGGAGTGAGCAGTTCTTC	CATSPGASGGSEQFF	TRBV5-6	TRBJ2-1	-	TRBD2
TGCGCCAGCAGCCAAGAGAGGGCTACTAGGGAGCAGTTCTTC	CASSQERATREQFF	TRBV4-1	TRBJ2-1	few	-
TGTGCCAGTCTCGGGATATCGAACACCGGGGAGCTGTTTTTT	CASLGISNTGELFF	TRBV19	TRBJ2-2	-	-
TGCAGCGTTGAGGGGGTGTCGAACACCGGGGAGCTGTTTTTT	CSVEGVSNTGELFF	TRBV29-1	TRBJ2-2	-	-
TGTGCCATCAGTGCCCGGGTGAGCTCCTACAATGAGCAGTTCTTC	CAISARVSSYNEQFF	TRBV10-3	TRBJ2-1	-	-
TGTGCCATCAACAAGAGGGTCAATGAGCAGTTCTTC	CAINKRVNEQFF	TRBV12-3/TRBV12-4	TRBJ2-1	few	-
TGTGCCAGCAGCTTAGAACGGACTCAAGAGACCCAGTACTTC	CASSLERTQETQYF	TRBV7-6	TRBJ2-5	-	-
TGTGCCAACGAAACCGAGAGCGGGGGGGCCGATGAGCAGTTCTTC	CANETESGGADEQFF	TRBV25-1	TRBJ2-1	-	TRBD2
TGTGCCAGCAGCCCTACTAGCGGGATCTACAGGGACACCGGGGAGCTGTTTTTT	CASSPTSGIYRDTGELFF	TRBV7-9	TRBJ2-2	few	TRBD2
TGCAGTACGACCGGGGCCGGGGCCAAAAACATTCGGTACTTC	CSTTGAGAKNIRYF	TRBV20-1	TRBJ2-4	-	-
TGCGCCAGCAGCCCAACGACAGGTCGTGTTCTCACAGATACGCAGTATTTT	CASSPTTGRVLTDTQYF	TRBV5-1	TRBJ2-3	-	-
TGTGCCACCAGTGATTGGACAGGGGACCTCTGCGAGCAGTACTTC	CATSDWTGDLCEQYF	TRBV24-1	TRBJ2-7	few	TRBD1
TGTGCCAGCAGCCTGGACAGGGGGGGCCACGAGCAGTACTTC	CASSLDRGGHEQYF	TRBV7-9	TRBJ2-7	-	TRBD1
TGTGCCAGCAGTTCAGGGGGCCTTACTGAAGCTTTCTTT	CASSSGGLTEAFF	TRBV27	TRBJ1-1	few	TRBD1
TGTGCCAGCGAGGTAGCGGGAGAAGAGACCCAGTACTTC	CASEVAGEETQYF	TRBV6-2/TRBV6-3	TRBJ2-5	few	TRBD2
TGTACCAGCAGTTTAAACCCCCAAAGATCCTCCTACGAGCAGTACTTC	CTSSLNPQRSSYEQYF	TRBV12-3/TRBV12-4	TRBJ2-7	once	-
TGTGCCAGCTCACCAACTCCCCGTCAGCCCCAGCATTTT	CASSPTPRQPQHF	TRBV18	TRBJ1-5	-	-
TGTGCCAGCAGTTTAGCCCCCTTGGGGGGAGATGGCTACACCTTC	CASSLAPLGGDGYTF	TRBV28	TRBJ1-2	-	-
TGTGCCAGCAGTGATGGGGTCCCCGGGCCTATGTCGGATGAGCAGTTCTTC	CASSDGVPGPMSDEQFF	TRBV2	TRBJ2-1	-	-